This T cell receptor (beta chain) is from a study of beta chain features in type 1 diabetes. Reverse transcribing all isolated RNA meant expressed TCRB transcripts were sequenced. Method: immunoSEQ multiplex PCR; TCRdb's copy keeps in-frame clones and lacks some. Of about 450,000 clones in the sample, around 10% were seen once. The length of the CDR3 is 13 residues. Germline V gene sequence: CDR1 MGHRA, CDR2 YSYEKL. V was clipped by 3 bases and J by 14 bases, with 17 bases between them. V gene TRBV4-1 combines with J gene TRBJ2-1, with a weak D call TRBD2 (6 bases). The sample consisted of naive CD4+ T cells from blood. This TCR came from a woman aged 18-30 years in good health. CDR3: CASSQGVVEREFF. The DNA for the CDR3 is TGCGCCAGCAGCCAGGGAGTGGTGGAGCGGGAGTTCTTC.